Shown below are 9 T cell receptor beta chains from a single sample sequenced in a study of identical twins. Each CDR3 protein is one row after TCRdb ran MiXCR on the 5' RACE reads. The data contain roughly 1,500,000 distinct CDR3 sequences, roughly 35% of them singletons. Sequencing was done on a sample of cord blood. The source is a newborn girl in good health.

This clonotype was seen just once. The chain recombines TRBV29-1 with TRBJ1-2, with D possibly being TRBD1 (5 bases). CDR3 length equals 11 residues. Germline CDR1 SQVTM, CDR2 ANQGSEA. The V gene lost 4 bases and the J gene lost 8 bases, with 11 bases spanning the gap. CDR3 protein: CSVGPRGGYTF. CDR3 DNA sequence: TGCAGCGTTGGTCCACGGGGCGGCTACACCTTC.

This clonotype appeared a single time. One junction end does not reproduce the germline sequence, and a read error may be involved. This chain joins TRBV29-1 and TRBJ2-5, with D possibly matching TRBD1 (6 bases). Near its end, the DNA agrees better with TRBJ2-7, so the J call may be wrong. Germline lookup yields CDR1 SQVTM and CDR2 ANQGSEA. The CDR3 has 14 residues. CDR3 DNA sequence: TGCAGCGCTGAAGATCGCAGGGGTACCTACGAGCAGTACTTC. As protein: CSAEDRRGTYEQYF.

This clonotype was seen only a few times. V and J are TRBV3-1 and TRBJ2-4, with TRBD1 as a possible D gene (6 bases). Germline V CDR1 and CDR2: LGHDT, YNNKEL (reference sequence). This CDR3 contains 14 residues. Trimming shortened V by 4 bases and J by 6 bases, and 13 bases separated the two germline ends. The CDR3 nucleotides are TGTGCCAGCAGCCTCAGGGGTAGTAGAAACATTCAGTACTTC. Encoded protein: CASSLRGSRNIQYF. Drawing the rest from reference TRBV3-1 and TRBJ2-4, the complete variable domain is DTAVSQTPKYLVTQMGNDKSIKCEQNLGHDTMYWYKQDSKKFLKIMFSYNNKELIINETVPNRFSPKSPDKAHLNLHINSLELGDSAVYFCASSLRGSRNIQYFGAGTRLSVL.

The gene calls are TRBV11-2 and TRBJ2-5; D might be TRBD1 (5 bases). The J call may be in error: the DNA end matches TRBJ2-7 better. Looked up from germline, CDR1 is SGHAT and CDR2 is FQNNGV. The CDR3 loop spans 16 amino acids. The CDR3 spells CASSLSLVTVFYEQYF. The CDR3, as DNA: TGTGCCAGCAGCTTATCTCTTGTGACAGTCTTCTACGAGCAGTACTTC.

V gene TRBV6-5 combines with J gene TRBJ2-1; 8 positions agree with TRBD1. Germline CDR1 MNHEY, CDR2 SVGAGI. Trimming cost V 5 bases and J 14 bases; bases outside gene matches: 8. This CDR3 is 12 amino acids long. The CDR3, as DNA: TGTGCCAGCAGTCACAGACAGGGGTTAAAGTTCTTC. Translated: CASSHRQGLKFF.

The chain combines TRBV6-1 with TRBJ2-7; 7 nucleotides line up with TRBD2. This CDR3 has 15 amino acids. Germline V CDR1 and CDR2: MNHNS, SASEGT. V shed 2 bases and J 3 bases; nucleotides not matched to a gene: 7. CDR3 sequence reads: CASSEFASGIYEQYF. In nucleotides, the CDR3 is TGTGCCAGCAGTGAATTCGCTAGCGGCATCTACGAGCAGTACTTC.

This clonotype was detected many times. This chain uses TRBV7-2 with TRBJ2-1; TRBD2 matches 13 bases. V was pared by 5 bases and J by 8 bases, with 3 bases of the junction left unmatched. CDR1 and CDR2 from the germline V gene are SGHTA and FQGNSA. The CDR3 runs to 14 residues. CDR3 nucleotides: TGTGCCAGCAGCCGGACTAGCGGGAGCTATGAGCAGTTCTTC. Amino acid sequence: CASSRTSGSYEQFF.

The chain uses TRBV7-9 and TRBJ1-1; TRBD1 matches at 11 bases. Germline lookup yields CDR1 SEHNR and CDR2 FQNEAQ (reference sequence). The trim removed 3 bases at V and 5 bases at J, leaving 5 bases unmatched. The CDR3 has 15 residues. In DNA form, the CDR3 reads TGTGCCAGCAGCTTCACCGGGACAGGGGGAACTGAAGCTTTCTTT. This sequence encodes CASSFTGTGGTEAFF. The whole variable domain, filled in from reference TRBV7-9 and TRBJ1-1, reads DTGVSQNPRHKITKRGQNVTFRCDPISEHNRLYWYRQTLGQGPEFLTYFQNEAQLEKSRLLSDRFSAERPKGSFSTLEIQRTEQGDSAMYLCASSFTGTGGTEAFFGQGTRLTVV.

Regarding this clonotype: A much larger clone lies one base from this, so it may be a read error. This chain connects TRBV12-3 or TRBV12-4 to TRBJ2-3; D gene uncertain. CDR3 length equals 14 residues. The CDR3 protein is CASSLARRSDTEYF. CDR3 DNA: TGTGCCAGCAGTTTAGCTCGTAGATCGGATACGGAGTATTTT.